These 30 T cell receptor beta chains were sequenced from one sample in a study of CD8 T cells in ankylosing spondylitis. Study-level findings and limits: Within ankylosing spondylitis blood, a TCR beta motif made up of roughly eight highly homologous variants appeared to be characteristic.

Which antigens these TCRs recognize remains unknown. TCRdb redid the calling of the 5' RACE reads with MiXCR, one entry per CDR3 protein. The profile covers about 800,000 distinct CDR3 sequences, with about 10% appearing a single time and 0.51% taken by the ten largest. Sample: blood, either unsorted or a sorted T cell fraction (not recorded which). These receptors were collected from a male donor with ankylosing spondylitis.

The table lists this clonotype with many counts. The chain couples TRBV20-1 to TRBJ1-5; D ambiguous. This CDR3 has 12 residues. Germline V gene data show CDR1 as DFQATT and CDR2 as SNEGSKA (reference sequence). V was trimmed by 5 bases and J by 6 bases, leaving 11 bases between them. This CDR3 is CSAGGVSQPQHF. CDR3 nucleotides: TGCAGTGCTGGCGGGGTGAGTCAGCCCCAGCATTTT.

The chain couples TRBV10-3 to TRBJ2-2, with D unresolved. Looked up from germline, CDR1 is ENHRY and CDR2 is SYGVKD. Trimming stripped 0 bases from V and 3 bases from J, with 5 bases between. There are 14 residues in the CDR3. The CDR3 DNA follows: TGTGCCATCAGTGAGTCTGCAGACACCGGGGAGCTGTTTTTT. This sequence encodes CAISESADTGELFF.

This clonotype showed up just a few times. The rearrangement uses TRBV5-6 and TRBJ1-1, with 8 bases that match TRBD1. CDR1 and CDR2 (germline): SGHDT, YYEEEE. J was trimmed by 2 bases and V by 0 bases; bases with no gene match: 6. CDR3 length: 16 residues. This CDR3 is CASSLDRGFGNTEAFF. The CDR3 coding sequence is TGTGCCAGCAGCTTGGACAGGGGGTTTGGAAACACTGAAGCTTTCTTT.

V is TRBV6-5 and J is TRBJ2-1, with 10 bases identical to TRBD2. V lost 2 bases, J lost 0 bases, and 7 bases stayed unmatched. The CDR3 runs 18 residues. Germline CDR1 reads MNHEY; CDR2 reads SVGAGI. The CDR3 reads CASSYGTSALNSYNEQFF. The CDR3 DNA sequence: TGTGCCAGCAGTTACGGGACTAGCGCGCTAAACTCCTACAATGAGCAGTTCTTC.

This clonotype was detected only a few times. The chain recombines TRBV7-2 with TRBJ1-1; possible D gene TRBD1, 5 bases. CDR3 length equals 16 residues. Trimming shortened V by 2 bases and J by 2 bases, and 15 bases separated the two germline ends. The germline CDR1 and CDR2 sequences are SGHTA and FQGNSA. This CDR3 is CASSLSRGRTNTEAFF. The CDR3, as DNA: TGTGCCAGCAGCTTAAGCCGGGGACGGACAAACACTGAAGCTTTCTTT.

In this sample, this clonotype turned up a few times. The CDR3 region has the DNA TGTGCCAGCAGCCCGGGGGCGGGCGCCGGGGAGCTGTTTTTT. Amino acid sequence: CASSPGAGAGELFF. The J gene is TRBJ2-2, the V gene TRBV5-5; the D call may be TRBD1 or TRBD2 (6 bases each). The V end lost 4 bases, the J end lost 6 bases, and 13 bases lay between the germline ends. CDR1 and CDR2 (germline): SGHKS, YYEKEE (reference sequence). The CDR3 has 14 residues.

This clonotype occurred a few times. The chain couples TRBV28 to TRBJ2-7; perhaps TRBD2 as D (5 bases). This CDR3 is built from 14 residues. CDR1 is MDHEN and CDR2 is SYDVKM in the germline V gene. V was clipped by 1 base and J by 2 bases, with 9 bases between them. CDR3 DNA: TGTGCCAGCAGTTTATTTTCGGGGACCTACGAGCAGTACTTC. Amino acids: CASSLFSGTYEQYF.

In its sample, this clonotype was seen many times. The CDR3 DNA reads TGCAGTGCTCCGACAGGGGGCGGAGAGACCCAGTACTTC. Its translation is CSAPTGGGETQYF. The V gene is TRBV20-1, the J gene TRBJ2-5; 10 nucleotides line up with TRBD1. The CDR3 is made up of 13 amino acids. Germline loops: CDR1 DFQATT, CDR2 SNEGSKA (reference sequence). Germline trimming cut 5 bases from V and 4 bases from J; bases unmatched to any gene: 4.

This clonotype was seen only a few times. The chain joins TRBV20-1 to TRBJ2-7; D gene unclear. The CDR3 has 15 residues. Germline CDR1 is DFQATT and CDR2 is SNEGSKA (reference sequence). V lost 1 base and J lost 4, with 17 bases in between. The CDR3 reads CSARASSRLGYEQYF. For the CDR3, the DNA is TGCAGTGCTAGAGCGAGCTCTAGATTGGGGTACGAGCAGTACTTC.

The chain is built from TRBV30 and TRBJ2-7; 9 bases match TRBD1. Germline lookup yields CDR1 GTSNPN and CDR2 SVGIG (reference sequence). This CDR3 contains 13 residues. V shed 2 bases, J shed 4 bases, and the junction held 3 bases outside the gene matches. The CDR3: CAWSHDRGYEQYF. The CDR3 DNA is TGTGCCTGGAGTCACGACAGGGGGTACGAGCAGTACTTC.

This clonotype was counted only a few times. This chain joins TRBV5-5 and TRBJ1-2; D not resolved. The CDR3 has 13 residues. Trimming took off 0 bases at V and 3 bases at J, with 6 bases between the two ends. Germline assignment: CDR1 SGHKS and CDR2 YYEKEE (reference sequence). This CDR3 reads CASSLDVYYGYTF. The CDR3 DNA reads TGTGCCAGCAGCTTGGACGTGTACTATGGCTACACCTTC.

V and J are TRBV4-1 and TRBJ2-7; 8 bases line up with TRBD1. J lost 6 bases, V lost 2 bases, and 6 bases had no gene match. The CDR3 contains 14 residues. CDR1 is MGHRA and CDR2 is YSYEKL in the germline V gene. The CDR3 coding sequence is TGCGCCAGCAGCCAATGGGACAGGAGCGTCGAGCAGTACTTC. It translates to CASSQWDRSVEQYF.

Many counts were recorded for this clonotype. The junction differs from germline at one of its ends, possibly a read error. The rearrangement links TRBV5-1 to TRBJ1-1; D is undetermined. Per the germline V gene, CDR1 is SGHRS and CDR2 is YFSETQ. The CDR3 runs 13 residues. The CDR3 DNA sequence: TGTGCCAGCAGCTTAACCGCGGACACTGAAGCTTTCTTT. This translates into CASSLTADTEAFF.

The chain is built from TRBV7-2 and TRBJ2-1; D ambiguous. The V gene's germline CDR1 is SGHTA and CDR2 FQGNSA. V dropped 5 bases and J dropped 6 bases, with 11 bases sitting between them. The CDR3 covers 13 residues. CDR3 residues: CASSDPLGNEQFF. DNA of the CDR3: TGTGCCAGCAGCGACCCCTTGGGCAATGAGCAGTTCTTC.

This clonotype was found a few times. This chain connects TRBV5-1 to TRBJ1-1; possible D gene TRBD1, 6 bases. Trimming took 4 bases from V and 0 from J, leaving 16 bases between them. The CDR3 length is 16 residues. Germline V lookup: CDR1 SGHRS, CDR2 YFSETQ. The CDR3 spells CASSRITGTLNTEAFF. The CDR3, as DNA: TGCGCCAGCAGCCGAATTACCGGGACACTGAACACTGAAGCTTTCTTT.

The chain uses TRBV5-5 and TRBJ1-2; 9 positions agree with TRBD1. V gave up 4 bases and J gave up 11 bases; unmatched junction bases: 15. CDR1 SGHKS and CDR2 YYEKEE come from the germline V gene (reference sequence). The length of the CDR3 is 15 residues. CDR3 DNA: TGTGCCAGCAGCCCCCGGGACAGGGACTCTCTGGGGTACACCTTC. Protein: CASSPRDRDSLGYTF. Complete variable domain (other parts from reference TRBV5-5 and TRBJ1-2): DAGVTQSPTHLIKTRGQQVTLRCSPISGHKSVSWYQQVLGQGPQFIFQYYEKEERGRGNFPDRFSARQFPNYSSELNVNALLLGDSALYLCASSPRDRDSLGYTFGSGTRLTVV.

This clonotype was found a few times. The chain recombines TRBV20-1 with TRBJ1-1, with D maybe TRBD1 (6 bases). The germline CDR1 and CDR2 sequences are DFQATT and SNEGSKA (reference sequence). V was trimmed by 8 bases and J by 4 bases, leaving 14 bases between them. This CDR3 contains 12 residues. This CDR3 reads CSPHRAGTEAFF. The CDR3 DNA follows: TGCAGTCCCCACAGGGCGGGCACTGAAGCTTTCTTT.

This clonotype was detected many times. The chain has TRBV20-1 and TRBJ2-7, with 7 bases that match TRBD1. The ends lost 1 base at V and 4 bases at J; junction bases unmatched: 7. Germline CDR1 is DFQATT and CDR2 is SNEGSKA (reference sequence). This CDR3 comprises 14 residues. CDR3 loop: CSARASGGRYEQYF. Here the CDR3 DNA reads TGCAGTGCTAGAGCGTCAGGGGGTCGGTACGAGCAGTACTTC.

The chain uses TRBV6-1 and TRBJ1-1; 7 nucleotides match TRBD1. The CDR3 has 13 amino acids. Germline V gene lookup returns CDR1 MNHNS and CDR2 SASEGT. J lost 5 bases, V lost 6 bases, and 6 bases had no gene match. The CDR3 here is CASRNRGLTEAFF. The CDR3 DNA sequence: TGTGCCAGCAGGAACAGGGGATTGACTGAAGCTTTCTTT.

This clonotype was found many times. The CDR3 coding sequence is TGTGCCACCAGTCGGGGGGGGACCATGAACACTGAAGCTTTCTTT. Its protein is CATSRGGTMNTEAFF. The chain joins TRBV24-1 to TRBJ1-1; the D gene is possibly TRBD1 (5 bases). Trimming took off 6 bases at V and 0 bases at J, with 13 bases between the two ends. The CDR3 totals 15 residues. CDR1 KGHDR and CDR2 SFDVKD come from the germline V gene.

The chain joins TRBV7-2 to TRBJ1-1; TRBD1 aligns across 7 bases. The CDR3 is 16 residues long. V lost 2 bases, J lost 0 bases, and 6 bases stayed unmatched. Germline CDR1 and CDR2: SGHTA and FQGNSA. CDR3 sequence (DNA): TGTGCCAGCAGCTTATCCCAGGGGGGGATGAACACTGAAGCTTTCTTT. It yields the protein CASSLSQGGMNTEAFF.

The CDR3 is CSARRHNLGGQGQPQHF. The CDR3 bases are TGCAGTGCTAGACGACACAACCTGGGTGGTCAGGGTCAGCCCCAGCATTTT. The gene calls are TRBV20-1 and TRBJ1-5, with TRBD1 as a possible D gene (5 bases). The ends were cut back, 2 bases at V and 6 bases at J, with 23 bases in the middle. The CDR3 covers 17 residues. The germline V gene has CDR1 DFQATT and CDR2 SNEGSKA (reference sequence).

This chain connects TRBV20-1 to TRBJ1-1; maybe TRBD1 (5 bases). CDR1 is DFQATT and CDR2 is SNEGSKA in the germline V gene (reference sequence). The ends were cut back, 5 bases at V and 4 bases at J, with 14 bases in the middle. This CDR3 region has 13 residues. In nucleotides, the CDR3 is TGCAGTGCTCCGGGGCGGGGGGGCACTGAAGCTTTCTTT. Amino acid sequence: CSAPGRGGTEAFF.

In its sample, this clonotype was seen a few times. V usage is TRBV11-1 and J usage is TRBJ2-3; 7 bases align to TRBD2. CDR3 length: 15 residues. The V and J ends lost 3 bases and 4 bases, in that order; junction bases with no gene match: 7. The V gene's germline CDR1 is SGHAT and CDR2 FQDESV (reference sequence). CDR3 region: CASSLGRELADTQYF. CDR3 nucleotide sequence: TGTGCCAGCAGCTTGGGGCGGGAGTTGGCAGATACGCAGTATTTT.

This clonotype showed up just a few times. The rearrangement uses TRBV20-1 and TRBJ2-3; 10 bases align to TRBD2. V dropped 4 bases and J dropped 2; count of bases not matched to a gene: 9. Germline loops: CDR1 DFQATT, CDR2 SNEGSKA (reference sequence). The CDR3 is 16 residues long. The CDR3 region is CSAIPRTSGFTDTQYF. DNA of the CDR3: TGCAGTGCTATCCCCAGGACTAGCGGATTCACAGATACGCAGTATTTT.

This clonotype came up a few times. The V call is TRBV15, the J call TRBJ2-6; D remains ambiguous. The germline V gene encodes CDR1 LNHNV and CDR2 YYDKDF (reference sequence). The V end was cut by 2 bases, the J end by 3 bases, with 5 bases between. The CDR3 extends over 14 amino acids. CDR3: CATSRKSGANVLTF. As DNA, the CDR3 is TGTGCCACCAGCAGAAAAAGTGGGGCCAACGTCCTGACTTTC.

The chain employs TRBV5-1 and TRBJ2-7, with TRBD2 identical over 8 bases. V trimming: 6 bases; J trimming: 2 bases; junction bases outside the gene matches: 13. The CDR3 totals 16 residues. Per germline, CDR1 SGHRS and CDR2 YFSETQ. This chain's CDR3 is CASTPSPTSAPYEQYF. The CDR3 DNA reads TGCGCCAGCACCCCATCGCCGACTAGCGCACCCTACGAGCAGTACTTC.

The table lists this clonotype with a few counts. V and J are TRBV28 and TRBJ2-1, with 14 bases lining up with TRBD2. V dropped 6 bases and J dropped 2; count of bases not matched to a gene: 9. The germline V gene has CDR1 MDHEN and CDR2 SYDVKM. This CDR3 contains 18 residues. The CDR3 coding sequence is TGTGCCAGCAGCGGGACTAGCGGGAGTGAACTTCCCTACAATGAGCAGTTCTTC. This codes for CASSGTSGSELPYNEQFF.

The V and J genes are TRBV28 and TRBJ1-5; D possibly corresponds to TRBD1 (6 bases). The germline V and J ends were trimmed by 5 bases and 6 bases, with 17 bases remaining between them. This CDR3 has 15 amino acids. Germline-derived CDR1 and CDR2 are MDHEN and SYDVKM. CDR3 nucleotides: TGTGCCAGCAGTCCCTACAGGGAGGGAAGTCAGCCCCAGCATTTT. Its translation is CASSPYREGSQPQHF.

This clonotype appeared a few times. V is TRBV30 and J is TRBJ2-7; unclear D gene. The V gene lost 3 bases and the J gene lost 2 bases, with 11 bases spanning the gap. CDR1 and CDR2 (germline): GTSNPN, SVGIG (reference sequence). The CDR3 is made up of 13 amino acids. CDR3 nucleotides: TGTGCCTGGAGGGGCTTAGGGCCCTACGAGCAGTACTTC. Translation: CAWRGLGPYEQYF. The whole variable domain, filled in from reference TRBV30 and TRBJ2-7, reads SQTIHQWPATLVQPVGSPLSLECTVEGTSNPNLYWYRQAAGRGLQLLFYSVGIGQISSEVPQNLSASRPQDRQFILSSKKLLLSDSGFYLCAWRGLGPYEQYFGPGTRLTVT.